This is a list of T cell receptor beta chains from one sample in a study of blood T cell repertoires in COVID-19. Here immunoSEQ multiplex PCR was the method, and the copy in TCRdb shows in-frame clones only, minus some. The sample lists hundreds of thousands of clones, more than 75% occurring once. Specimen: PBMCs or T cells enriched from blood (not recorded which). These receptors were obtained from a woman aged 60-70 years in a cohort exposed to, infected with or recovered from COVID-19 (not recorded which). Both conserved end residues are part of each CDR3. Each record gives: CDR3 protein, CDR3 DNA, J gene, V gene, clone size, D gene. A D gene is named only where the DNA matches it firmly. Expanded clones get a size class; other rows say once, few or many, or leave the size out.

CDR3aa: CASSQGNTYEQYF
CDR3nt: TGTGCCAGCAGCCAGGGGAATACCTACGAGCAGTACTTC
j_gene: TRBJ2-7
v_gene: TRBV28
abundance: .
d_gene: .

CDR3aa: CASSDRDEQYF
CDR3nt: TGTGCCAGCAGTGACCGGGACGAGCAGTACTTC
j_gene: TRBJ2-7
v_gene: TRBV2
abundance: .
d_gene: .

CDR3aa: CASSLHSSGNYEQYF
CDR3nt: TGTGCCAGCAGCTTACACTCTAGCGGTAACTACGAGCAGTACTTC
j_gene: TRBJ2-7
v_gene: TRBV7-2
abundance: .
d_gene: TRBD2

CDR3aa: CASSPEITGGNSPLHF
CDR3nt: TGTGCCAGCAGTCCAGAGATAACAGGGGGGAATTCACCCCTCCACTTT
j_gene: TRBJ1-6
v_gene: TRBV27
abundance: .
d_gene: TRBD1

CDR3aa: CASSPSINTGELFF
CDR3nt: TGTGCCAGCTCACCGTCCATTAACACCGGGGAGCTGTTTTTT
j_gene: TRBJ2-2
v_gene: TRBV18
abundance: .
d_gene: .

CDR3aa: CASSPEKLAGGYNEQFF
CDR3nt: TGTGCCAGCAGTCCGGAAAAGCTCGCGGGAGGTTACAATGAGCAGTTCTTC
j_gene: TRBJ2-1
v_gene: TRBV28
abundance: once
d_gene: TRBD2

CDR3aa: CASSHLAGGPDEQFF
CDR3nt: TGTGCCAGCAGCCACTTAGCGGGAGGGCCTGATGAGCAGTTCTTC
j_gene: TRBJ2-1
v_gene: TRBV7-9
abundance: .
d_gene: TRBD2

CDR3aa: CASSLVAGGSSGELFF
CDR3nt: TGTGCCAGCAGCTTAGTAGCGGGAGGGTCTTCAGGGGAGCTGTTTTTT
j_gene: TRBJ2-2
v_gene: TRBV7-6
abundance: .
d_gene: TRBD2

CDR3aa: CASSVSFSYNEQFF
CDR3nt: TGTGCCAGCAGTGTTTCTTTCTCCTACAATGAGCAGTTCTTC
j_gene: TRBJ2-1
v_gene: TRBV2
abundance: .
d_gene: .

CDR3aa: CASSPGQGGVYGYTF
CDR3nt: TGTGCCAGCTCACCGGGACAGGGGGGTGTCTATGGCTACACCTTC
j_gene: TRBJ1-2
v_gene: TRBV18
abundance: few
d_gene: TRBD1

CDR3aa: CASSITGVNTGELFF
CDR3nt: TGTGCCAGTAGTATTACAGGAGTGAACACCGGGGAGCTGTTTTTT
j_gene: TRBJ2-2
v_gene: TRBV19
abundance: .
d_gene: .

CDR3aa: CASIPSGQGNQPQHF
CDR3nt: TGTGCCAGCATTCCGAGTGGCCAGGGTAATCAGCCCCAGCATTTT
j_gene: TRBJ1-5
v_gene: TRBV27
abundance: .
d_gene: .

CDR3aa: CASSFRTVGKAFF
CDR3nt: TGTGCCAGCAGTTTTCGGACAGTTGGGAAAGCTTTCTTT
j_gene: TRBJ1-1
v_gene: TRBV28
abundance: .
d_gene: .

CDR3aa: CASSGLAGLVNTGELFF
CDR3nt: TGTGCCAGCAGTGGACTAGCGGGTCTGGTAAACACCGGGGAGCTGTTTTTT
j_gene: TRBJ2-2
v_gene: TRBV6-1
abundance: once
d_gene: TRBD2

CDR3aa: CASSVLESEYF
CDR3nt: TGTGCCAGCAGTGTTCTAGAGTCGGAGTACTTC
j_gene: TRBJ2-7
v_gene: TRBV2
abundance: .
d_gene: .

CDR3aa: CASSLDRGELFF
CDR3nt: TGCGCCAGCAGCTTGGACAGGGGGGAACTGTTTTTT
j_gene: TRBJ1-4
v_gene: TRBV5-1
abundance: few
d_gene: TRBD1

CDR3aa: CASSPRKSQGYQETQYF
CDR3nt: TGTGCCAGCAGCCCGCGGAAGTCCCAGGGGTACCAAGAGACCCAGTACTTC
j_gene: TRBJ2-5
v_gene: TRBV11-2
abundance: .
d_gene: .

CDR3aa: CAWSTGNRNSPLHF
CDR3nt: TGTGCCTGGAGTACCGGGAATCGTAATTCACCCCTCCACTTT
j_gene: TRBJ1-6
v_gene: TRBV30
abundance: few
d_gene: .

CDR3aa: CASSSGTGGNTEAFF
CDR3nt: TGTGCCAGCAGCTCGGGGACAGGGGGGAACACTGAAGCTTTCTTT
j_gene: TRBJ1-1
v_gene: TRBV5-4
abundance: many
d_gene: TRBD1

CDR3aa: CASSAREGNQPQHF
CDR3nt: TGTGCCAGCAGTGCCAGGGAGGGCAATCAGCCCCAGCATTTT
j_gene: TRBJ1-5
v_gene: TRBV2
abundance: .
d_gene: .

CDR3aa: CASSLGRTGLDTQYF
CDR3nt: TGTGCCAGCAGCTTAGGGCGGACAGGGTTAGATACGCAGTATTTT
j_gene: TRBJ2-3
v_gene: TRBV7-2
abundance: .
d_gene: TRBD1

CDR3aa: CASRDVAGGYNEQFF
CDR3nt: TGTGCCAGTAGGGATGTAGCGGGGGGATACAATGAGCAGTTCTTC
j_gene: TRBJ2-1
v_gene: TRBV19
abundance: .
d_gene: TRBD2

CDR3aa: CASSFQAGVYEQYF
CDR3nt: TGTGCCAGCAGTTTCCAAGCGGGAGTTTACGAGCAGTACTTC
j_gene: TRBJ2-7
v_gene: TRBV27
abundance: .
d_gene: TRBD2

CDR3aa: CATRESGIGTDTQYF
CDR3nt: TGTGCCACCAGAGAAAGCGGGATTGGGACAGATACGCAGTATTTT
j_gene: TRBJ2-3
v_gene: TRBV24-1
abundance: .
d_gene: TRBD2

CDR3aa: CASSAGGGFATEAFF
CDR3nt: TGTGCCAGCAGCGCGGGCGGGGGGTTTGCCACTGAAGCTTTCTTT
j_gene: TRBJ1-1
v_gene: TRBV9
abundance: .
d_gene: .

CDR3aa: CSVSWGHEAFF
CDR3nt: TGCAGCGTTTCCTGGGGGCATGAAGCTTTCTTT
j_gene: TRBJ1-1
v_gene: TRBV29-1
abundance: once
d_gene: .

CDR3aa: CASGLYEQYF
CDR3nt: TGTGCCAGCGGGCTCTACGAGCAGTACTTC
j_gene: TRBJ2-7
v_gene: TRBV6-5
abundance: .
d_gene: .

CDR3aa: CASSKDGGPTDTQYF
CDR3nt: TGTGCCAGCAGCAAAGACGGGGGGCCCACAGATACGCAGTATTTT
j_gene: TRBJ2-3
v_gene: TRBV21-1
abundance: .
d_gene: .